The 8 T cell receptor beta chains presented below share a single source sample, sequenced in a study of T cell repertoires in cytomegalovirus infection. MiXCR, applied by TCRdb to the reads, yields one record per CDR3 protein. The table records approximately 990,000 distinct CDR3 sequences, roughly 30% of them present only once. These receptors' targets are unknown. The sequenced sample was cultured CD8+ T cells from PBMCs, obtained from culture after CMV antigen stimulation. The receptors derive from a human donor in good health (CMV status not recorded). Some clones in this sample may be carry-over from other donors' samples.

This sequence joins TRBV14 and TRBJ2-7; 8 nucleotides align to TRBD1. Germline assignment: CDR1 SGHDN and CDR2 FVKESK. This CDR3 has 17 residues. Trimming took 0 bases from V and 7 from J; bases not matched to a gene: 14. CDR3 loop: CASSQESARQGKREQYF. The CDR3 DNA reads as TGTGCCAGCAGCCAAGAAAGCGCGAGACAGGGGAAAAGGGAGCAGTACTTC.

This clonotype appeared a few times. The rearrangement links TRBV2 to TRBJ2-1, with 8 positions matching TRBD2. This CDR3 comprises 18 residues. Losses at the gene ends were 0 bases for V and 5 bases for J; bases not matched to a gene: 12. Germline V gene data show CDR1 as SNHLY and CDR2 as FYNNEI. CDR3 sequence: CASSEAVVAGQFNNEQFF. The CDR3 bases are TGTGCCAGCAGTGAAGCTGTAGTAGCGGGGCAATTTAACAATGAGCAGTTCTTC.

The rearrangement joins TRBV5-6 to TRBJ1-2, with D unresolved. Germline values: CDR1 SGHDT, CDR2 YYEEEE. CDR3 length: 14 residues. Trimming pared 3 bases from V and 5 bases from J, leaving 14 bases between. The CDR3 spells CASSSGRPGYGYTF. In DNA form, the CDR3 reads TGTGCCAGCAGCTCCGGGAGGCCGGGATATGGCTACACCTTC.

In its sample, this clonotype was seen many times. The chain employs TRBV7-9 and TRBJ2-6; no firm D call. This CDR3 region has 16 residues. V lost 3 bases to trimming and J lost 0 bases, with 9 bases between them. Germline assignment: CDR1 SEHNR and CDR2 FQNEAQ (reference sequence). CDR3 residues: CASSFNLRSGANVLTF. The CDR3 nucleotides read TGTGCCAGCAGCTTTAACTTACGCTCTGGGGCCAACGTCCTGACTTTC.

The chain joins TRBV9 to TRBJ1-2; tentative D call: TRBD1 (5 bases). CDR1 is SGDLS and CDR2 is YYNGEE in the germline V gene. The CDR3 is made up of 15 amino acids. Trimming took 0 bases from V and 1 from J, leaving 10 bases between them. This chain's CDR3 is CASSVEGRLNYGYTF. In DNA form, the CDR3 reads TGTGCCAGCAGCGTAGAGGGGAGGCTTAACTATGGCTACACCTTC.

CDR3 nucleotides: TGTGCCAGCGCCCCCGGGGCGAACTATGGCTACACCTTC. Its translation: CASAPGANYGYTF. The J gene is TRBJ1-2, the V gene TRBV27, with D tentatively TRBD1 (5 bases). Trimming cost V 8 bases and J 2 bases, with 12 bases left between them. The CDR3 spans 13 residues. Germline CDR1 MNHEY, CDR2 SMNVEV (reference sequence).

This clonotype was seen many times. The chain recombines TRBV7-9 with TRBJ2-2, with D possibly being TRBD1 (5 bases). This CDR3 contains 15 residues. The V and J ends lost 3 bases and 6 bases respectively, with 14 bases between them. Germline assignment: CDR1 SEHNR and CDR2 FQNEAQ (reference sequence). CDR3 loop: CASSFRQGYAGELFF. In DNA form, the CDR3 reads TGTGCCAGCAGCTTCCGGCAGGGTTATGCCGGGGAGCTGTTTTTT.

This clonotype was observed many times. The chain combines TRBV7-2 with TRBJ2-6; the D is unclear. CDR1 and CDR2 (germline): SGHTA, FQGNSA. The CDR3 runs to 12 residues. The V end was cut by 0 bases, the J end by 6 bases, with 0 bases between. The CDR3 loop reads CASSLAANVLTF. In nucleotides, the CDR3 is TGTGCCAGCAGCTTAGCGGCCAACGTCCTGACTTTC.